This TCR beta chain was recorded in a study of monozygotic twins with cystic fibrosis. Study conclusions and caveats: Median Simpson clonality of approximately 0.01 suggested naive T cells predominated. Age, concordance and disease severity did not associate with shared CDR3 numbers. Monozygotic CF twins shared more identical nucleotide clonotypes than unrelated patients. V usage most resembled the co-twin in 13 of 16 pairs.

Comments on this clone: No antigen is known for it.

TCRdb keeps only in-frame clones here, not all; method: immunoSEQ multiplex PCR. The repertoire holds 34,000 or so clones, with about 92% as singletons. CDR1 LNHDA and CDR2 SQIVND come from the germline V gene (reference sequence). V was pared by 1 base and J by 4 bases, with 10 bases between. The CDR3 sequence is 14 residues long. The genes are TRBV19 and TRBJ1-1; D is unresolved. This clonotype was sampled from a girl aged 2-10 years with cystic fibrosis. Material for sequencing was blood. CDR3 coding DNA: TGTGCCAGTAGTATAGTACCTTGGGGCACTGAAGCTTTCTTT. Translated: CASSIVPWGTEAFF.